This T cell receptor (beta chain) was sequenced during a study of blood T cell repertoires in COVID-19. Clones were sequenced by immunoSEQ multiplex PCR, and TCRdb holds only the in-frame ones, with some missing. The sample yields about 190,000 clones, around 76% seen once. Germline V gene sequence: CDR1 WNHNN, CDR2 SYGVQD (reference sequence). Trimming removed 2 bases from V and 0 bases from J, with 12 bases in between. This CDR3 region has 16 residues. The source material was PBMCs or T cells enriched from blood (not recorded which). The J gene is TRBJ2-3, the V gene TRBV10-1, with TRBD2 as a possible D gene (7 bases). The TCR originated in a woman aged 50 to 60 with acute COVID-19. CDR3 sequence: CASSERGGSSTDTQYF. CDR3 bases: TGCGCCAGCAGTGAGAGGGGGGGTTCTAGCACAGATACGCAGTATTTT.